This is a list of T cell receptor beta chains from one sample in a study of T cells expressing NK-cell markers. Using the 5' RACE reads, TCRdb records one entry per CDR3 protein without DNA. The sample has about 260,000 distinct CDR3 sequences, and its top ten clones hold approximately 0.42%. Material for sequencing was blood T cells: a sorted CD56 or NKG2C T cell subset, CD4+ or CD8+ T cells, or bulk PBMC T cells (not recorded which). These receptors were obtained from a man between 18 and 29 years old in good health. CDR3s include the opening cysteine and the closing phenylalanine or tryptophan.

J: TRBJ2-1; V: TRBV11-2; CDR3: CASSFEAVAGVSYNEQFF
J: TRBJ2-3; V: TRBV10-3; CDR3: CAIAPQRPDTQYF
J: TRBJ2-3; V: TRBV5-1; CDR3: CASSLRTRADTQYF
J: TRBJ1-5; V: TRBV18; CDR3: CASSPDRMYQPQHF
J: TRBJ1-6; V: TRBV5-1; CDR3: CASSLVGGRPDSPLHF
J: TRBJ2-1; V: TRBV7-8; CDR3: CASRARDRVTYNEQFF
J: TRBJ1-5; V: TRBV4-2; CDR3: CASSPRGRGEGQPQHF
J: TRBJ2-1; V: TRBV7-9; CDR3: CASSPTSGTGLTDEQFF
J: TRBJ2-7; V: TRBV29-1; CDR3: CSVGSSTYEQYF
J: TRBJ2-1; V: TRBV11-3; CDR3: CASSLPGQGNNEQFF
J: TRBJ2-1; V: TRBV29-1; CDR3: CSVSGTSGIRSSYNEQFF
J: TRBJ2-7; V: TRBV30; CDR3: CAWSVTTANEQYF
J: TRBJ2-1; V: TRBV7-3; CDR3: CASSSVPGYNEQFF
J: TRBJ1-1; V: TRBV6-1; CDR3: CASSSGTGLNTEAFF
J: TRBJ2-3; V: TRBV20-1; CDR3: CSARDIPTSGTDTQYF
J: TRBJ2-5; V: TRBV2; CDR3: CASQAGGRETQYF
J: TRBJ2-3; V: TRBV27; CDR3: CASSLLGSGRAREDTQYF
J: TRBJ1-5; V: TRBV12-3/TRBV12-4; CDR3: CASSFQSGGNQPQHF
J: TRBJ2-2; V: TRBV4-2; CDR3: CASTHIGREVTGELFF
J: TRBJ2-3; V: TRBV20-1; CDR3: CSTGLSTDTQYF
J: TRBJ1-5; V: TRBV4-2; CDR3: CASSRGQGNNQPQHF
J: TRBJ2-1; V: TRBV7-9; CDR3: CASSPGWTSSNEQFF
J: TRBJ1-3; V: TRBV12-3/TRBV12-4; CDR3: CASSFGTRRRNTIYF
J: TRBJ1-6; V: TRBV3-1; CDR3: CASSQVPLAPLHF
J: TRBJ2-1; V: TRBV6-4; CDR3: CASSPRTSGARVPYNEQFF
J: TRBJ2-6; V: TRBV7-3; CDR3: CASSSYLRSGANVLTF
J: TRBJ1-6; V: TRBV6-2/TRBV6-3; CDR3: CASTTIRGTSDNSPLHF
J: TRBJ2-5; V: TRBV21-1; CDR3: CASRIPSGRDQETQYF
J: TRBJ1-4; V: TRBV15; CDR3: CATSRDGQGREKLFF
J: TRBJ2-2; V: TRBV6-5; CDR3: CASSTDPKRTGELFF
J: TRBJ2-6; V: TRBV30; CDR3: CAWRRLSGANVLTF
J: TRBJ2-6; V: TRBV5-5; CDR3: CASSDSFGANVLTF
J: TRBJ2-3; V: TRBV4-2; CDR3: CASSQDASSGRDWPDTQYF
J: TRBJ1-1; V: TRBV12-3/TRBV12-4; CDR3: CASSFNTEAFF
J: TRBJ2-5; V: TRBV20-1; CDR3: CSARDLSDLQETQYF